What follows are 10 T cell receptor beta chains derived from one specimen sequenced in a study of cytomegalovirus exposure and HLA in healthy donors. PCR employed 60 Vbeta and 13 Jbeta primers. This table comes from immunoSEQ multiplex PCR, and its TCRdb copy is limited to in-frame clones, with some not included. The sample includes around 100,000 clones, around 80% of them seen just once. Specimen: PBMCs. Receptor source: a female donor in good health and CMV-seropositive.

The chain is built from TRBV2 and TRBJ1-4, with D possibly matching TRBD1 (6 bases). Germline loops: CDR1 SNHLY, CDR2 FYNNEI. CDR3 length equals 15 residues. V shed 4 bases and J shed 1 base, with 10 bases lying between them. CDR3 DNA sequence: TGTGCCAGCAGTGCCTTACAGGGAACTAATGAAAAACTGTTTTTT. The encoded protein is CASSALQGTNEKLFF.

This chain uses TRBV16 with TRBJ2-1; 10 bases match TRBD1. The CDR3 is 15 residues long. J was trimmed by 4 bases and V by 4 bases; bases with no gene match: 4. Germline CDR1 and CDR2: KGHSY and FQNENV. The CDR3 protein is CASSPWTGGYNEQFF. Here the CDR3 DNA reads TGTGCCAGCAGCCCCTGGACAGGGGGATACAATGAGCAGTTCTTC. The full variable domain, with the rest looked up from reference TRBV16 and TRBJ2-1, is GEEVAQTPKHLVRGEGQKAKLYCAPIKGHSYVFWYQQVLKNEFKFLISFQNENVFDETGMPKERFSAKCLPNSPCSLEIQATKLEDSAVYFCASSPWTGGYNEQFFGPGTRLTVL.

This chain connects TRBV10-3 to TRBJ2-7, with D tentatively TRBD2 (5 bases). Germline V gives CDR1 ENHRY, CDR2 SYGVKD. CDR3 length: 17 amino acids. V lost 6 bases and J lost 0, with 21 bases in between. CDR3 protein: CAISGPPSDLSSYEQYF. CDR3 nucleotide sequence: TGTGCCATCAGCGGACCCCCTTCGGACTTGTCCTCCTACGAGCAGTACTTC.

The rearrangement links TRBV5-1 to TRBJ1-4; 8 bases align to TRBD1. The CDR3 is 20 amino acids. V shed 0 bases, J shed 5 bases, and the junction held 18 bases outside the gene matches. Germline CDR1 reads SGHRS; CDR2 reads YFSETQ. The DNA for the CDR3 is TGCGCCAGCAGCTTGGGAAGGACAGGGCACCCCCGAACCAAAAATGAAAAACTGTTTTTT. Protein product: CASSLGRTGHPRTKNEKLFF. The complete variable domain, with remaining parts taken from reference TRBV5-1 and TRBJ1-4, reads KAGVTQTPRYLIKTRGQQVTLSCSPISGHRSVSWYQQTPGQGLQFLFEYFSETQRNKGNFPGRFSGRQFSNSRSEMNVSTLELGDSALYLCASSLGRTGHPRTKNEKLFFGSGTQLSVL.

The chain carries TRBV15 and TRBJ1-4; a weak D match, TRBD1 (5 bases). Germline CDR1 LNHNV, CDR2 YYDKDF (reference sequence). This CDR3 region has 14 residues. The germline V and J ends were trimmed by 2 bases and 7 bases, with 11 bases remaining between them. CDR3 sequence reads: CATSRQGVPEKLFF. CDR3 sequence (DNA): TGTGCCACCAGCAGACAGGGTGTCCCTGAAAAACTGTTTTTT. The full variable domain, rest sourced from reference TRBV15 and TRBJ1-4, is DAMVIQNPRYQVTQFGKPVTLSCSQTLNHNVMYWYQQKSSQAPKLLFHYYDKDFNNEADTPDNFQSRRPNTSFCFLDIRSPGLGDTAMYLCATSRQGVPEKLFFGSGTQLSVL.

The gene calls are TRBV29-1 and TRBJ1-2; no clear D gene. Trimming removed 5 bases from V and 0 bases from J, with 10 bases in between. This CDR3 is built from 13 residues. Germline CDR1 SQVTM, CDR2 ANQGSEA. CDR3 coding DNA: TGCAGCGTTTCGGAGGGAGCTAACTATGGCTACACCTTC. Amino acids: CSVSEGANYGYTF.

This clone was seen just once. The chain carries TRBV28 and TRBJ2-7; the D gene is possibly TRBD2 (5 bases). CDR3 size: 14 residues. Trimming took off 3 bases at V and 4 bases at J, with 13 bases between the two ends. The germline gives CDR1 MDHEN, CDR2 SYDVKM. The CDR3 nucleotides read TGTGCCAGCAGTTTCGGGCTAGCATCGTACGAGCAGTACTTC. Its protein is CASSFGLASYEQYF.

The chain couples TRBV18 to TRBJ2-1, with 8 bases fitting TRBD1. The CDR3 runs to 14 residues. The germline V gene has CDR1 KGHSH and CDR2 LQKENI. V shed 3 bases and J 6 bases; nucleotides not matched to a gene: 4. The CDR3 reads CASSPDRAVNEQFF. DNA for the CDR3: TGTGCCAGCTCACCGGACAGGGCGGTCAATGAGCAGTTCTTC. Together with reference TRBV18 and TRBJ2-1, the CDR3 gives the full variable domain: NAGVMQNPRHLVRRRGQEARLRCSPMKGHSHVYWYRQLPEEGLKFMVYLQKENIIDESGMPKERFSAEFPKEGPSILRIQQVVRGDSAAYFCASSPDRAVNEQFFGPGTRLTVL.

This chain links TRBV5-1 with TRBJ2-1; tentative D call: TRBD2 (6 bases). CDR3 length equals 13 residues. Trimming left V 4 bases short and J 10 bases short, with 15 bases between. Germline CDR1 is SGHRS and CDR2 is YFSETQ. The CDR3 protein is CASSPFEGGEQFF. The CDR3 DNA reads TGCGCCAGCAGCCCCTTTGAGGGAGGCGAGCAGTTCTTC.

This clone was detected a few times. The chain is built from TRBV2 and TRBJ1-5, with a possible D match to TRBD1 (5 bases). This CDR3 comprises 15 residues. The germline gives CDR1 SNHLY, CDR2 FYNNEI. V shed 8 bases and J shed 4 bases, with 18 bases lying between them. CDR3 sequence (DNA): TGTGCCAGCGGGGCAGGCACCCTACCTAATCAGCCCCAGCATTTT. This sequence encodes CASGAGTLPNQPQHF. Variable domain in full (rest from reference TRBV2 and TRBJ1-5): EPEVTQTPSHQVTQMGQEVILRCVPISNHLYFYWYRQILGQKVEFLVSFYNNEISEKSEIFDDQFSVERPDGSNFTLKIRSTKLEDSAMYFCASGAGTLPNQPQHFGDGTRLSIL.